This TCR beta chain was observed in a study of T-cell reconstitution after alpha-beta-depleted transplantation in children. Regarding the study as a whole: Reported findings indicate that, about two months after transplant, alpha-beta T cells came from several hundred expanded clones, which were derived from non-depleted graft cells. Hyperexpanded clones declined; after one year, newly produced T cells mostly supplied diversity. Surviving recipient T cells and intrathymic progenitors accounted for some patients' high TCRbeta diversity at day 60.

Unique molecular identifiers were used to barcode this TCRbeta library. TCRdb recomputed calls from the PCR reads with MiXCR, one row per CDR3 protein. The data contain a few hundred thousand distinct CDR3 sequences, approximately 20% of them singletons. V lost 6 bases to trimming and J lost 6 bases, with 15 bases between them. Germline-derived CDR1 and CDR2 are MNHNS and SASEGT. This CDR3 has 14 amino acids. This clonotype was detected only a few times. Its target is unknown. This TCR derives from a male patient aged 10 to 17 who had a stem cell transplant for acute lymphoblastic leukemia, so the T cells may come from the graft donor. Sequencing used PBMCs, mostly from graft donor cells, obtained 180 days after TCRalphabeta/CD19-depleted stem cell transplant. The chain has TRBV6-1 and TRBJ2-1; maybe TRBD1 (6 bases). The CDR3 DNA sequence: TGTGCCAGCAGGCCGGGACACTGGGGCAATGAGCAGTTCTTC. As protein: CASRPGHWGNEQFF.